This entry describes one T cell receptor beta chain. This sample is part of a study of blood T cell repertoires in COVID-19. Study in general: Whether acute or convalescent, the COVID-19 samples came from the United States, Italy and Spain. From T cells, B-cell-depleted T cells, or PBMCs came the material, which was cDNA or gDNA.

Original methodology: Estimation of nucleated cell counts was performed using reference gene primer amplification. TCRdb's copy holds only in-frame clones and misses some; the assay was immunoSEQ multiplex PCR. Clone size and the V and J calls come from that table; the DNA yielded D and trimming. Counted here are about 160,000 clones, about 88% occurring once; the ten biggest clones make up more than 1%. There are 13 residues in the CDR3. Germline V CDR1 and CDR2: MNHEY, SVGAGI. V lost 8 bases to trimming and J lost 0 bases, with 10 bases between them. The V call is TRBV6-5, the J call TRBJ1-2; tentatively, D is TRBD1 (6 bases). Sequenced: peripheral blood. This clonotype originated in a man aged 35 to 55 with acute or convalescent COVID-19. The CDR3 nucleotides read TGTGCCAGCCAGCGGGACACTAACTATGGCTACACCTTC. This sequence encodes CASQRDTNYGYTF.